This is a list of T cell receptor beta chains from one sample in a study of shared clonotypes between healthy human individuals. Produced via immunoSEQ multiplex PCR; TCRdb's table is partial and in-frame only. The table has some 2,100,000 clones, 93% seen once; the top ten hold under 2%. The specimen sequenced was naive CD8+ T cells from PBMCs. All receptors come from a man between 18 and 29 years old in good health. Some clones in this sample may be carry-over from other donors' samples. CDR3s include the opening cysteine and the closing phenylalanine or tryptophan. The order of the fields is V gene, J gene, D gene, clone size, CDR3 protein, CDR3 DNA. D genes are given only for firm matches. The listing skips clone size in some rows; elsewhere it reads once, few, many or a size class.

>TRBV30|TRBJ1-2|NA|NA
CAWRDPGQIFLGYTF
TGTGCCTGGAGAGACCCGGGACAAATTTTCTTGGGCTACACCTTC
>TRBV27|TRBJ2-7|NA|NA
CASSLSVEGVVAQYF
TGTGCCAGCAGTTTATCGGTGGAGGGTGTAGTGGCGCAGTACTTC
>TRBV7-2|TRBJ1-1|TRBD1|NA
CASSLRAGQGATEAFF
TGTGCCAGCAGCTTACGTGCGGGACAGGGGGCAACTGAAGCTTTCTTT
>TRBV14|TRBJ1-1|TRBD1|once
CASRQGQGEAETEAFF
TGTGCCAGCAGGCAGGGGCAGGGGGAGGCGGAGACTGAAGCTTTCTTT
>TRBV14|TRBJ1-5|NA|NA
CASSQGGNQPQHF
TGTGCCAGCAGCCAAGGAGGGAATCAGCCCCAGCATTTT
>TRBV18|TRBJ2-7|TRBD1|NA
CASSHRDRGQYEQYF
TGTGCCAGCTCGCACCGGGACAGGGGGCAGTACGAGCAGTACTTC
>TRBV7-6|TRBJ2-3|TRBD2|NA
CASSLASGRDTQYF
TGTGCCAGCAGCTTAGCTAGCGGGAGGGATACGCAGTATTTT
>TRBV10-3|TRBJ2-2|TRBD1|NA
CAITATRQGRGTGELFF
TGTGCCATCACTGCAACCCGACAGGGTAGGGGTACCGGGGAGCTGTTTTTT
>TRBV7-6|TRBJ2-1|NA|NA
CASSLGAGLGDEQFF
TGTGCCAGCAGCTTAGGCGCGGGTCTCGGGGATGAGCAGTTCTTC
>TRBV7-6|TRBJ2-2|TRBD2|once
CASSLRWSGKDTGELFF
TGTGCCAGCAGCTTAAGGTGGAGCGGGAAAGACACCGGGGAGCTGTTTTTT
>TRBV7-9|TRBJ1-4|NA|NA
CASRPPGRNEKLFF
TGTGCCAGCAGGCCGCCAGGGCGAAATGAAAAACTGTTTTTT
>TRBV19|TRBJ2-5|TRBD1|NA
CASSVDREETQYF
TGTGCCAGTAGCGTGGACAGGGAAGAGACCCAGTACTTC
>TRBV27|TRBJ1-5|NA|NA
CASASGVNQPQHF
TGTGCCAGCGCATCAGGAGTGAATCAGCCCCAGCATTTT
>TRBV30|TRBJ1-1|TRBD1|few
CAWTTGGGTEAFF
TGTGCCTGGACCACAGGGGGTGGGACTGAAGCTTTCTTT
>TRBV27|TRBJ2-7|TRBD2|NA
CASSSGSSYEQYF
TGTGCCAGCTCTAGCGGGTCGTCCTACGAGCAGTACTTC
>TRBV9|TRBJ2-3|NA|NA
CASSVAITGVDTQYF
TGTGCCAGCAGCGTAGCGATTACGGGAGTGGATACGCAGTATTTT
>TRBV7-9|TRBJ2-1|NA|NA
CASSSGAGSATHEQFF
TGTGCCAGCAGCTCAGGGGCGGGCTCCGCCACCCATGAGCAGTTCTTC
>TRBV11-2|TRBJ1-1|NA|NA
CASSTNRRVKDTEAFF
TGTGCCAGCAGCACAAACAGGAGGGTAAAAGACACTGAAGCTTTCTTT
>TRBV27|TRBJ2-2|NA|NA
CASSFSQGEWTGELFF
TGTGCCAGCAGTTTCTCACAGGGAGAGTGGACCGGGGAGCTGTTTTTT